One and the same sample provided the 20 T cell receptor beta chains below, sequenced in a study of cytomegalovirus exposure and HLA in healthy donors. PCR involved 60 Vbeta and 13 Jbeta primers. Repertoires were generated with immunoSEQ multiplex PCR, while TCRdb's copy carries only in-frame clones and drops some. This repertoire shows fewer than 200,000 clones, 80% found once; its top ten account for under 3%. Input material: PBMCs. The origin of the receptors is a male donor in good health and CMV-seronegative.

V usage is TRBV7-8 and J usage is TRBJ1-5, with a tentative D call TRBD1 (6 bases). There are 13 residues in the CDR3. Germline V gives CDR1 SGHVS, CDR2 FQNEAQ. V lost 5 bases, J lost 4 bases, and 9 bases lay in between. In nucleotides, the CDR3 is TGTGCCAGCAGCCCTAGGGGGAATCAGCCCCAGCATTTT. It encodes CASSPRGNQPQHF.

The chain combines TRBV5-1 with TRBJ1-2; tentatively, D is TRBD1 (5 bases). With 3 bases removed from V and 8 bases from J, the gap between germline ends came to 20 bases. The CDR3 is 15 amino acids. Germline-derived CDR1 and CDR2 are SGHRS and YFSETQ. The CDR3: CASSSFQGPAIGYTF. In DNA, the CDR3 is TGCGCCAGCAGCTCGTTCCAGGGCCCCGCCATCGGCTACACCTTC.

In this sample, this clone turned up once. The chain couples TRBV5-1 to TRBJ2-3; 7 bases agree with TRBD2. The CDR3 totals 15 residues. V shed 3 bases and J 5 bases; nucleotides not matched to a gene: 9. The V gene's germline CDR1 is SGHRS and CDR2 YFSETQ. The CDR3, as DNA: TGCGCCAGCAGCTGGGCGGGACTATCAAGAGATACGCAGTATTTT. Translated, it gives CASSWAGLSRDTQYF.

The CDR3 bases are TGTGCCAGTAGCTCAACAGGGGGGGATAGAGGCTACACCTTC. Protein product: CASSSTGGDRGYTF. The rearrangement links TRBV19 to TRBJ1-2; TRBD1 matches at 8 bases. V shed 6 bases, J shed 8 bases, and the junction held 11 bases outside the gene matches. Germline V gene lookup returns CDR1 LNHDA and CDR2 SQIVND (reference sequence). The CDR3 consists of 14 residues.

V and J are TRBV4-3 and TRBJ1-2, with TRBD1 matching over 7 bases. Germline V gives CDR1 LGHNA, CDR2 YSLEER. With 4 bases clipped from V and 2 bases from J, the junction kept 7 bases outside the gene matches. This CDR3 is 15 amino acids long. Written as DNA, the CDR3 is TGCGCCAGCAGCCTAGGTGTGACAGGGAACTATGGCTACACCTTC. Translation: CASSLGVTGNYGYTF.

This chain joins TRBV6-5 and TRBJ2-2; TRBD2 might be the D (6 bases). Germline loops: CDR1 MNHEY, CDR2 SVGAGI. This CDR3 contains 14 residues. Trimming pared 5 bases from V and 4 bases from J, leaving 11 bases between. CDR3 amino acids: CASSRGLTTGELFF. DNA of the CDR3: TGTGCCAGCAGTCGGGGACTCACCACCGGGGAGCTGTTTTTT.

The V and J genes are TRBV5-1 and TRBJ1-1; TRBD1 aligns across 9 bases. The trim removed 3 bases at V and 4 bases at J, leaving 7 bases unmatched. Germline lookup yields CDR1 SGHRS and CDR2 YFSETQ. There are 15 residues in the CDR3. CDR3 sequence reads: CASSSTTGGFTEAFF. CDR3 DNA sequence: TGCGCCAGCAGCTCTACGACAGGGGGGTTCACTGAAGCTTTCTTT. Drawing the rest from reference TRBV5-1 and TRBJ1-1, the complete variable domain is KAGVTQTPRYLIKTRGQQVTLSCSPISGHRSVSWYQQTPGQGLQFLFEYFSETQRNKGNFPGRFSGRQFSNSRSEMNVSTLELGDSALYLCASSSTTGGFTEAFFGQGTRLTVV.

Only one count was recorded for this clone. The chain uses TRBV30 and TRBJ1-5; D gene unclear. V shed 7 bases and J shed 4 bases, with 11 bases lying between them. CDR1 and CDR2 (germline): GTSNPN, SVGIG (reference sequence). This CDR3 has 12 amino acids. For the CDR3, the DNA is TGTGCCTCCGGACGGGATAATCAGCCCCAGCATTTT. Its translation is CASGRDNQPQHF.

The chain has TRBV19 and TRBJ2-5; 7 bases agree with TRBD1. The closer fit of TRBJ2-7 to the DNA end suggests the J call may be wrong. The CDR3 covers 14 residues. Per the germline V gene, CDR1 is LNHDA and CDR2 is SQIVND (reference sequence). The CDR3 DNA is TGTGCCAGTAGTCTCCAGGGGGAAAACTACGAGCAGTACTTC. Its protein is CASSLQGENYEQYF.

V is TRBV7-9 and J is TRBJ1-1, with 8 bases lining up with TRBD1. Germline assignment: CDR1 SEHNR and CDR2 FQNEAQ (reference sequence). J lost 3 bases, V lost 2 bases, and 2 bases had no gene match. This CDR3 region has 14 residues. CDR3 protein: CASSLTGGDTEAFF. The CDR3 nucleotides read TGTGCCAGCAGCTTAACAGGGGGTGACACTGAAGCTTTCTTT. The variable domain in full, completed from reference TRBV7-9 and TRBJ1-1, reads DTGVSQNPRHKITKRGQNVTFRCDPISEHNRLYWYRQTLGQGPEFLTYFQNEAQLEKSRLLSDRFSAERPKGSFSTLEIQRTEQGDSAMYLCASSLTGGDTEAFFGQGTRLTVV.

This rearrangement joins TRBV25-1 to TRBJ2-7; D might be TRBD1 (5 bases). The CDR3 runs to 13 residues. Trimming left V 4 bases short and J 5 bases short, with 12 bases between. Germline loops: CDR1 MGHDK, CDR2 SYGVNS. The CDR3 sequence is CASSAKGNDEQYF. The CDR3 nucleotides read TGTGCCAGCAGTGCTAAGGGGAACGACGAGCAGTACTTC.

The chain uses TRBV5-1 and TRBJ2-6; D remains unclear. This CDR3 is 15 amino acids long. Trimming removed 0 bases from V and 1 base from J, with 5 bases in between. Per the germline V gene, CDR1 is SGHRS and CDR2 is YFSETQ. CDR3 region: CASSLAPSGANVLTF. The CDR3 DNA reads TGCGCCAGCAGCTTGGCCCCATCTGGGGCCAACGTCCTGACTTTC. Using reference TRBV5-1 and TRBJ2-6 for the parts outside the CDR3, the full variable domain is KAGVTQTPRYLIKTRGQQVTLSCSPISGHRSVSWYQQTPGQGLQFLFEYFSETQRNKGNFPGRFSGRQFSNSRSEMNVSTLELGDSALYLCASSLAPSGANVLTFGAGSRLTVL.

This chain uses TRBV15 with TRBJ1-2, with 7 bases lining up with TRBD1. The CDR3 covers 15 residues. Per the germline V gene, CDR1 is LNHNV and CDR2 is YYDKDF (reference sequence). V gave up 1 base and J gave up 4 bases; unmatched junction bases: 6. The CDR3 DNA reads TGTGCCACCAGCAGAGCTCGGACAGGTCTCTATGGCTACACCTTC. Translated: CATSRARTGLYGYTF.

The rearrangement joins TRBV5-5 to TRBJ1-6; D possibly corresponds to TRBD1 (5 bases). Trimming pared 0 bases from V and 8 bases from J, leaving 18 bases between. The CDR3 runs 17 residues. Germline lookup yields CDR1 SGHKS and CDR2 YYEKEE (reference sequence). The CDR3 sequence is CASSLGDWGTAYSPLHF. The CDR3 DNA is TGTGCCAGCAGCTTGGGGGACTGGGGAACAGCGTATTCACCCCTCCACTTT.

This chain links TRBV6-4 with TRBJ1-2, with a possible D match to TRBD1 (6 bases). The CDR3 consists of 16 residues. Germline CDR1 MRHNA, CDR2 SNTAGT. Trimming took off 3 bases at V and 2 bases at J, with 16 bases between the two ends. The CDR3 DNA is TGTGCCAGCAGTGAAAGCCTGGGAGGGGGGAACTATGGCTACACCTTC. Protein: CASSESLGGGNYGYTF.

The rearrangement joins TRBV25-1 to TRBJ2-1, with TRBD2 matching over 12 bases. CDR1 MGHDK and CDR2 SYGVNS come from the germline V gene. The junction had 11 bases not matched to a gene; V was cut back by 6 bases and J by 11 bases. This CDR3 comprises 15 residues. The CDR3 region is CASSASGGDTMKQFF. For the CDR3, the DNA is TGTGCCAGCAGCGCTAGCGGGGGGGATACAATGAAGCAGTTCTTC.

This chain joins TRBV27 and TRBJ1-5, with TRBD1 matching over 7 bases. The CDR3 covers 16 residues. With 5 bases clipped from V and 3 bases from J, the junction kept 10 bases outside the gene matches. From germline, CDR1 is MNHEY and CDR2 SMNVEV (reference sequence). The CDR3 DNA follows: TGTGCCAGCAGTCGTAGTCGAGGGGGCACCAATCAGCCCCAGCATTTT. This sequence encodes CASSRSRGGTNQPQHF.

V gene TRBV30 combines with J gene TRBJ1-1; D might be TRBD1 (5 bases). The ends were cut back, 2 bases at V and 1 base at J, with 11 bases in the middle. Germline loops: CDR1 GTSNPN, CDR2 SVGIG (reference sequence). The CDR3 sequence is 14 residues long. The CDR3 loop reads CAWSRPDRNTEAFF. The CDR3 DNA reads TGTGCCTGGAGTCGACCAGACAGGAACACTGAAGCTTTCTTT.

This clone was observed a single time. CDR3 amino acids: CASSLGQMNTEAFF. CDR3 DNA sequence: TGTGCCAGCAGCCTGGGACAGATGAACACTGAAGCTTTCTTT. This chain uses TRBV5-4 with TRBJ1-1, with TRBD1 identical over 7 bases. The CDR3 covers 14 residues. Per germline, CDR1 SGHNT and CDR2 YYREEE (reference sequence). Trimming removed 4 bases from V and 0 bases from J; junction bases left unmatched: 3.

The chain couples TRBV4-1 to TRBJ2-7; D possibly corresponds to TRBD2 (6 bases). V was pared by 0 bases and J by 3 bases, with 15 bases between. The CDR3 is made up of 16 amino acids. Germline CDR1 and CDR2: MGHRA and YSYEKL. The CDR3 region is CASSQDPGWGDYEQYF. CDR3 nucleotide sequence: TGCGCCAGCAGCCAAGATCCGGGGTGGGGGGACTACGAGCAGTACTTC.